These T cell receptor beta chains were read from a single sample in a study of monozygotic twins with inflammatory bowel disease. TCRdb processed the 5' RACE reads again and assigns one entry to each CDR3 protein, with no DNA. The listing records 150,000 to 200,000 distinct CDR3 sequences. Sequencing used blood. The source of these receptors is a human donor with ulcerative colitis or Crohn's disease, or a healthy co-twin of an affected twin (not recorded which). Both conserved end residues are part of each CDR3. Fields, in order: CDR3 length, V gene, J gene, CDR3 protein.

length: 16
V: TRBV6-5
J: TRBJ1-6
CDR3: CASSYSSGQSLSPLHF

length: 12
V: TRBV6-5
J: TRBJ1-2
CDR3: CASTTGLYGYTF

length: 14
V: TRBV18
J: TRBJ1-5
CDR3: CASSPGQNNQPQHF

length: 14
V: TRBV5-1
J: TRBJ1-1
CDR3: CASSYGQENTEAFF

length: 14
V: TRBV6-1
J: TRBJ2-3
CDR3: CASSAPTSTDTQYF

length: 13
V: TRBV5-4
J: TRBJ2-7
CDR3: CASSLAWGNEQYF

length: 13
V: TRBV6-1
J: TRBJ2-5
CDR3: CASRSRGRETQYF

length: 13
V: TRBV6-6
J: TRBJ1-2
CDR3: CASSSSGPDGYTF

length: 13
V: TRBV6-5
J: TRBJ1-1
CDR3: CASTSQGRGEAFF

length: 16
V: TRBV5-6
J: TRBJ1-5
CDR3: CASSLNRGGANQPQHF

length: 16
V: TRBV19
J: TRBJ2-3
CDR3: CASSNGQGLWSDTQYF

length: 15
V: TRBV4-3
J: TRBJ1-5
CDR3: CASSQDRQNNQPQHF

length: 15
V: TRBV15
J: TRBJ1-3
CDR3: CATSTTPGAGNTIYF

length: 16
V: TRBV18
J: TRBJ2-7
CDR3: CASSPTRGRAINEQYF

length: 18
V: TRBV7-2
J: TRBJ2-1
CDR3: CASSLRGGTSGVYNEQFF